This T cell receptor beta chain is from a study of T-cell reconstitution after alpha-beta-depleted transplantation in children. The CDR3 is 16 amino acids. Germline CDR1 is SGHRS and CDR2 is YFSETQ. V gave up 0 bases and J gave up 4 bases; unmatched junction bases: 4. The authors prepared the TCRbeta library with unique molecular identifiers. TCRdb re-called the PCR reads through MiXCR, storing one row per CDR3 protein. The sample shows 380,000 or so distinct CDR3 sequences, 10% to 15% of them seen only once. This clonotype was recorded a few times. The receptor comes from a human donor who donated a stem cell graft to a child with Fanconi anemia. The chain employs TRBV5-1 and TRBJ1-3; 10 positions match TRBD1. Sequencing was performed on PBMCs, taken from the stem cell graft. The CDR3 protein is CASSLVGTGVGNTIYF. DNA of the CDR3: TGCGCCAGCAGCTTGGTCGGGACAGGGGTCGGAAACACCATATATTTT.